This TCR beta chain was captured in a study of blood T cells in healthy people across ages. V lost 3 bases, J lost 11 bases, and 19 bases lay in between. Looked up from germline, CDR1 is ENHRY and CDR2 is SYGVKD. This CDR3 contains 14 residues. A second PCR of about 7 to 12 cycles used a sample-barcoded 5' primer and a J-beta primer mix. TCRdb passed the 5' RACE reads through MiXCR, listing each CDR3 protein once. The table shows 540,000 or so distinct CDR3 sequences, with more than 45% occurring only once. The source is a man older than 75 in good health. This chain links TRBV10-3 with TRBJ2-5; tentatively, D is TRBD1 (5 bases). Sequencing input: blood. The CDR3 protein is CAISDMGQTNEQYF. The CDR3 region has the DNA TGTGCCATCAGTGATATGGGGCAGACCAATGAGCAGTACTTC.